Listed below are T cell receptor beta chains from one sample, sequenced in a study of control samples from healthy donors and cancer patients. The repertoire was sequenced with immunoSEQ multiplex PCR; TCRdb's copy has only in-frame clones and lacks some. This table holds approximately 110,000 clones, 83% found once. Material: blood. The receptors shown here come from a woman aged 45 to 65 in good health. The CDR3 runs from the conserved cysteine through the conserved F or W.

cdr3_length	v_call	cdr3_aa
17	TRBV11-3	CASSRFAGTSGRAEQFF
14	TRBV5-6	CASSLGGQTPLSAF
15	TRBV19	CASSQGYATNEKLFF
13	TRBV14	CASSLGGATEAFF
16	TRBV7-2	CASSLEASGAYNEQFF
14	TRBV3-1/TRBV3-2	CASSQGASGSPLHF
13	TRBV12-3/TRBV12-4	CASSFGGPEKLFF
13	TRBV3-1/TRBV3-2	CASSLRLANEQFF
15	TRBV6-1	CASSEAGGINQPQHF
13	TRBV9	CASSVDGVGEAFF
11	TRBV18	CASSPQNEQYF
12	TRBV6-5	CASSYGGETQYF
13	TRBV12-3/TRBV12-4	CASSPTVNTEAFF
14	TRBV7-9	CASSFLAGAGEQFF
15	TRBV11-2	CASSLRGPPNYGYTF
17	TRBV11-2	CASKRSPGQGATGELFF
15	TRBV4-2	CASSQDNQGASGYTF
15	TRBV11-2	CASSGTEPYDYGYTF
14	TRBV6-6	CASSYKWKSDTQYF
14	TRBV7-2	CASSPGLTTDTQYF
16	TRBV7-3	CASSLGLAAPTDTQYF